The clone carrying this T cell receptor (beta chain) was observed many times. Its antigen is unidentified. With V trimmed by 3 bases and J by 3 bases, 5 bases remained unmatched. The CDR3 totals 16 residues. Germline CDR1 is SEHNR and CDR2 is FQNEAQ (reference sequence). The data were taken from a study of CD8 T cells in ankylosing spondylitis. General observations from the study: Seemingly distinctive of ankylosing spondylitis blood was a TCR beta motif formed by eight highly homologous variants. Disease-linked clones were CD8+ and relatively rare in peripheral blood. Reactive arthritis synovial fluid and blood previously showed some of these motif variants.

TCRdb itself ran the 5' RACE reads through MiXCR, one entry per CDR3 protein. The sample shows about 210,000 distinct CDR3 sequences, around 7.9% of them seen only once. The sequence was obtained from a male donor with ankylosing spondylitis. This chain links TRBV7-9 with TRBJ2-1; TRBD2 aligns across 10 bases. What was sequenced was blood, either unsorted or a sorted T cell fraction (not recorded which). CDR3 region: CASSFSGRYGYNEQFF. DNA of the CDR3: TGTGCCAGCAGCTTTAGCGGGAGGTATGGCTACAATGAGCAGTTCTTC.